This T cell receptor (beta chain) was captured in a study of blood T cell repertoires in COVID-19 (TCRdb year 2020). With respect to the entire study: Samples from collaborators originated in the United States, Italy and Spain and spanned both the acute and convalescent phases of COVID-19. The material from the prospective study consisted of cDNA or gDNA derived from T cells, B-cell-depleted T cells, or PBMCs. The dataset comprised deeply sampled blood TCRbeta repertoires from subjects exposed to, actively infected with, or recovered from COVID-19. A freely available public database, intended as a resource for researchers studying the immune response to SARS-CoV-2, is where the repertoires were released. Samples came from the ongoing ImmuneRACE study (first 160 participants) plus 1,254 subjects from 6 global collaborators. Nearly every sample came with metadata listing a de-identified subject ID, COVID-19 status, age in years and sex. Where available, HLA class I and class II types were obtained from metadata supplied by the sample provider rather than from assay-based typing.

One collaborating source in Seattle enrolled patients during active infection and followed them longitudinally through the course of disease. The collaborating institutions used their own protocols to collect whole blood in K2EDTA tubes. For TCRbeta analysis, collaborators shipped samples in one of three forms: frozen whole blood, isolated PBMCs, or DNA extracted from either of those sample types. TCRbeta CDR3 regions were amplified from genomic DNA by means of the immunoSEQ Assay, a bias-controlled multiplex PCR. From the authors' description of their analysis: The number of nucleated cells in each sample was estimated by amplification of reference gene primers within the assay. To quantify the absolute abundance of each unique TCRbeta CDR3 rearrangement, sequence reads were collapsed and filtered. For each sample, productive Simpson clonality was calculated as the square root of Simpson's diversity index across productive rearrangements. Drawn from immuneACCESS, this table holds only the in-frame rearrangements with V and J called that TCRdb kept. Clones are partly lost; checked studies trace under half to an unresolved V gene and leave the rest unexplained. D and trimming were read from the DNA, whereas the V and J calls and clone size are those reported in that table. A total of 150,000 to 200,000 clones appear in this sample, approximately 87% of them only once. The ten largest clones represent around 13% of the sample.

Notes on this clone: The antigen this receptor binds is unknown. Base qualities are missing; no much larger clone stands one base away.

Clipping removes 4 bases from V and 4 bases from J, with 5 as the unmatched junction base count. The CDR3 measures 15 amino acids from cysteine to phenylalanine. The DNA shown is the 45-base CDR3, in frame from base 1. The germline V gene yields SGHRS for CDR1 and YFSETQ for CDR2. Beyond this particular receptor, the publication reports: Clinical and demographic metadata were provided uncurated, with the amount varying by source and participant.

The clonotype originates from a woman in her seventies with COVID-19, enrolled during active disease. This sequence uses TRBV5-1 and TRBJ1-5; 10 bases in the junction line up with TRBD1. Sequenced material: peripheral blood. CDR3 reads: CASSPGQGGNQPQHF. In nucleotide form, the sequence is TGCGCCAGCAGCCCAGGACAGGGGGGGAATCAGCCCCAGCATTTT.